The 32 T cell receptor beta chains given below trace back to one sample, sequenced in a study of cytomegalovirus exposure and HLA in healthy donors. The PCR was carried out with 60 Vbeta primers and 13 Jbeta primers. Profiling relied on immunoSEQ multiplex PCR, and the TCRdb table lists in-frame clones only, not all of them. Among 180,000 or so clones listed, roughly 8.7% were seen once. Input material: PBMCs. These receptors were collected from a woman in her 30s in good health and CMV-seropositive.

This clone has more than one count but fewer than ten. This chain uses TRBV4-1 with TRBJ1-1; no clear D. Trimming removed 1 base from V and 4 bases from J, with 7 bases in between. This CDR3 spans 13 amino acids. The germline V gene encodes CDR1 MGHRA and CDR2 YSYEKL. DNA for the CDR3: TGCGCCAGCAGCCAAGGAGCGGGCACTGAAGCTTTCTTT. Translating gives CASSQGAGTEAFF.

V gene TRBV10-3 combines with J gene TRBJ2-2, with D perhaps matching TRBD1 (5 bases). In germline, CDR1 is ENHRY, CDR2 SYGVKD. This CDR3 has 13 amino acids. V lost 7 bases and J lost 6, with 12 bases in between. As DNA, the CDR3 is TGTGCCATCAATCGGCAGGGCGCCGGGGAGCTGTTTTTT. It translates to CAINRQGAGELFF.

The table lists this clone with a few counts. This chain connects TRBV6-1 to TRBJ1-4; no reliable D call. This CDR3 region has 14 residues. Germline V lookup: CDR1 MNHNS, CDR2 SASEGT. Trimming took 2 bases from V and 5 from J, leaving 9 bases between them. In nucleotides, the CDR3 is TGTGCCAGCAGTGAATGGGGAGAAAATGAAAAACTGTTTTTT. It yields the protein CASSEWGENEKLFF.

V and J are TRBV27 and TRBJ2-5; 9 bases map to TRBD2. V lost 5 bases and J lost 5; bases outside the gene matches: 12. Germline V gene lookup returns CDR1 MNHEY and CDR2 SMNVEV (reference sequence). CDR3 length equals 16 residues. CDR3 DNA: TGTGCCAGCAGTACCCAGTTGACTAGCGGAGGGGAGACCCAGTACTTC. Translating it yields CASSTQLTSGGETQYF.

This clone was detected only a few times. This chain uses TRBV5-4 with TRBJ2-1; D is perhaps TRBD2 (5 bases). Trimming took off 10 bases at V and 9 bases at J, with 20 bases between the two ends. In germline, CDR1 is SGHNT, CDR2 YYREEE (reference sequence). The CDR3 sequence is 13 residues long. The CDR3 region has the DNA TGTGCCTGCACTCGGGGTTTTGATATTGAGCAGTTCTTC. Translated, it gives CACTRGFDIEQFF. Filled out from reference TRBV5-4 and TRBJ2-1, the complete variable domain reads ETGVTQSPTHLIKTRGQQVTLRCSSQSGHNTVSWYQQALGQGPQFIFQYYREEENGRGNFPPRFSGLQFPNYSSELNVNALELDDSALYLCACTRGFDIEQFFGPGTRLTVL.

The rearrangement uses TRBV7-2 and TRBJ2-7, with 9 positions matching TRBD1. V was clipped by 5 bases and J by 3 bases; unmatched bases: 11. Germline CDR1 reads SGHTA; CDR2 reads FQGNSA. The CDR3 runs 16 residues. The CDR3 here is CASSTQGAGAHYEQYF. The CDR3 DNA reads TGTGCCAGCAGCACACAGGGGGCGGGAGCTCACTACGAGCAGTACTTC.

The sample holds a few counts of this clone. J is TRBJ2-7 and V is TRBV27; 10 bases match TRBD2. After removal of 1 base from V and 0 bases from J, the junction contained 9 bases not matched to a gene. Per germline, CDR1 MNHEY and CDR2 SMNVEV (reference sequence). This CDR3 contains 18 residues. The CDR3 DNA sequence: TGTGCCAGCAGTTTATTAGGGCTAGCGGGAGACCACTCCTACGAGCAGTACTTC. Translating it yields CASSLLGLAGDHSYEQYF.

This clone was detected a few times. This rearrangement joins TRBV19 to TRBJ2-7; D unresolved. V was clipped by 0 bases and J by 3 bases, with 6 bases between them. There are 13 residues in the CDR3. The V gene's germline CDR1 is LNHDA and CDR2 SQIVND (reference sequence). CDR3: CASSIDPSYEQYF. The CDR3 nucleotides read TGTGCCAGTAGTATAGACCCCAGCTACGAGCAGTACTTC.

This clone was counted only a few times. The rearrangement joins TRBV18 to TRBJ1-1; D may be TRBD1 (5 bases). Per the germline V gene, CDR1 is KGHSH and CDR2 is LQKENI. The V end lost 3 bases, the J end lost 1 base, and 12 bases lay between the germline ends. This CDR3 has 15 amino acids. CDR3 loop: CASSPGLTRNTEAFF. The DNA of the CDR3 is TGTGCCAGCTCACCGGGACTTACCCGGAACACTGAAGCTTTCTTT.

The rearrangement joins TRBV19 to TRBJ2-1, with 12 bases matching TRBD2. The CDR3 has 16 amino acids. V trimming: 4 bases; J trimming: 5 bases; junction bases outside the gene matches: 6. Germline V lookup: CDR1 LNHDA, CDR2 SQIVND (reference sequence). The CDR3, as DNA: TGTGCCAGTAGTACGCTCGGACTAGCGGGAAACAATGAGCAGTTCTTC. It encodes CASSTLGLAGNNEQFF.

This clone was seen only a few times. The rearrangement links TRBV29-1 to TRBJ2-2, with 8 bases fitting TRBD2. The CDR3 has 16 amino acids. V trimming: 7 bases; J trimming: 5 bases; junction bases outside the gene matches: 15. CDR1 is SQVTM and CDR2 is ANQGSEA in the germline V gene. CDR3 sequence (DNA): TGCAGCGGGAGAAGGACAGCCGGGGGGGATACCGGGGAGCTGTTTTTT. Its translation is CSGRRTAGGDTGELFF.

This clone was counted only a few times. The chain uses TRBV11-3 and TRBJ2-7; D is possibly TRBD1 (5 bases). From germline, CDR1 is SGHNT and CDR2 YENEEA. The CDR3 consists of 13 residues. Trimming left V 5 bases short and J 3 bases short, with 11 bases between. Here the CDR3 DNA reads TGTGCCAGCAGCAGAGGACACGGCTACGAGCAGTACTTC. It is translated as CASSRGHGYEQYF.

The table lists this clone with a few counts. CDR3 in amino acids: CASRGGSMGNQPQHF. The CDR3 DNA reads as TGTGCCAGCAGGGGCGGGTCAATGGGCAATCAGCCCCAGCATTTT. The chain is built from TRBV6-6 and TRBJ1-5; D is undetermined. The CDR3 has 15 residues. V lost 6 bases to trimming and J lost 2 bases, with 14 bases between them. The germline V gene encodes CDR1 MNHNY and CDR2 SVGAGI (reference sequence).

V gene TRBV2 combines with J gene TRBJ2-1; 11 nucleotides align to TRBD2. The CDR3 runs to 15 residues. V shed 4 bases and J 6 bases; nucleotides not matched to a gene: 5. Germline lookup yields CDR1 SNHLY and CDR2 FYNNEI. This CDR3 is CASSGTSGSSNEQFF. Written as DNA, the CDR3 is TGTGCCAGCAGTGGAACTAGCGGGAGCTCCAATGAGCAGTTCTTC.

This clone was recorded a few times. The J gene is TRBJ2-5, the V gene TRBV29-1, with 10 bases fitting TRBD2. The CDR3 covers 17 residues. CDR1 and CDR2 from the germline V gene are SQVTM and ANQGSEA. The J segment lost 1 base and the V segment lost 5 bases, leaving 13 bases of the junction unmatched. The CDR3 sequence is CSVRSPLAGALQETQYF. The CDR3 bases are TGCAGCGTTCGGTCCCCTCTAGCGGGAGCACTCCAAGAGACCCAGTACTTC. The whole variable domain, filled in from reference TRBV29-1 and TRBJ2-5, reads SAVISQKPSRDICQRGTSLTIQCQVDSQVTMMFWYRQQPGQSLTLIATANQGSEATYESGFVIDKFPISRPNLTFSTLTVSNMSPEDSSIYLCSVRSPLAGALQETQYFGPGTRLLVL.

The rearrangement joins TRBV7-3 to TRBJ2-1; the D gene is possibly TRBD1 (7 bases). V was trimmed by 2 bases and J by 10 bases, leaving 21 bases between them. Germline loops: CDR1 SGHTA, CDR2 FQGTGA. The CDR3 has 16 residues. The CDR3 DNA reads TGTGCCAGCAGCTTATCCGGGGGCCGTAGGGGGCAAGAGCAGTTCTTC. It is translated as CASSLSGGRRGQEQFF.

This clone was found a few times. The chain uses TRBV19 and TRBJ2-6; 11 positions agree with TRBD1. This CDR3 contains 17 residues. Trimming at V came to 6 bases and at J to 0 bases, leaving 4 bases not matched to a gene. Germline CDR1 LNHDA, CDR2 SQIVND (reference sequence). The CDR3 DNA reads TGTGCCAGTAGGGACAGGGGGCTCATCTCTGGGGCCAACGTCCTGACTTTC. This encodes CASRDRGLISGANVLTF.

This rearrangement joins TRBV5-5 to TRBJ2-4, with D perhaps TRBD1 (6 bases). The germline CDR1 and CDR2 sequences are SGHKS and YYEKEE (reference sequence). V was pared by 3 bases and J by 3 bases, with 13 bases between. The CDR3 length is 15 residues. CDR3 bases: TGTGCCAGCAGCTCATGGACAGATTACAAAAACATTCAGTACTTC. Translated, it gives CASSSWTDYKNIQYF.

This clone appeared a few times. This chain connects TRBV27 to TRBJ2-2; TRBD2 matches at 16 bases. Trimming at V came to 7 bases and at J to 3 bases, leaving 8 bases not matched to a gene. The CDR3 is made up of 18 amino acids. The V gene's germline CDR1 is MNHEY and CDR2 SMNVEV (reference sequence). The CDR3 reads CASTQTGTSGGDTGELFF. The DNA for the CDR3 is TGTGCCAGCACCCAAACCGGGACTAGCGGGGGGGACACCGGGGAGCTGTTTTTT.

The V call is TRBV2, the J call TRBJ2-3; 7 nucleotides line up with TRBD1. CDR1 is SNHLY, CDR2 FYNNEI, per germline. The V gene end was trimmed by 5 bases and the J gene end by 2 bases; junction bases not matched to a gene: 13. This CDR3 region has 17 residues. The CDR3 sequence is CASSMQTGASPTDTQYF. In nucleotides, the CDR3 is TGTGCCAGCAGTATGCAAACAGGGGCTAGTCCCACAGATACGCAGTATTTT. Complete variable domain (other parts from reference TRBV2 and TRBJ2-3): EPEVTQTPSHQVTQMGQEVILRCVPISNHLYFYWYRQILGQKVEFLVSFYNNEISEKSEIFDDQFSVERPDGSNFTLKIRSTKLEDSAMYFCASSMQTGASPTDTQYFGPGTRLTVL.

This clone occurred a few times. V gene TRBV9 combines with J gene TRBJ1-5; D uncertain. This CDR3 is 14 amino acids long. Germline V gene sequence: CDR1 SGDLS, CDR2 YYNGEE. Deletions cut 0 bases from V and 6 bases from J, with 10 bases between. CDR3 nucleotide sequence: TGTGCCAGCAGCGTAGCCAGCGTAGGTCAGCCCCAGCATTTT. It is translated as CASSVASVGQPQHF.

On this clone itself: The same CDR3 is also encoded by other DNA sequences in this sample. The CDR3 DNA reads as TGCGCCAGCAGCAGAGAGGCCGCGGAAAACATTCAGTACTTC. This codes for CASSREAAENIQYF. This chain joins TRBV5-1 and TRBJ2-4; D is undetermined. Germline V lookup: CDR1 SGHRS, CDR2 YFSETQ. V lost 4 bases to trimming and J lost 5 bases, with 13 bases between them. The CDR3 is 14 residues long. The complete variable domain, with remaining parts taken from reference TRBV5-1 and TRBJ2-4, reads KAGVTQTPRYLIKTRGQQVTLSCSPISGHRSVSWYQQTPGQGLQFLFEYFSETQRNKGNFPGRFSGRQFSNSRSEMNVSTLELGDSALYLCASSREAAENIQYFGAGTRLSVL.

This chain joins TRBV19 and TRBJ1-3; D is uncertain. There are 16 residues in the CDR3. Trimming pared 7 bases from V and 4 bases from J, leaving 20 bases between. Looked up from germline, CDR1 is LNHDA and CDR2 is SQIVND (reference sequence). CDR3 loop: CASTPTQRGPGNTIYF. CDR3 bases: TGTGCCAGTACCCCTACTCAGCGGGGTCCCGGAAACACCATATATTTT.

This clone has only a few counts. The chain links TRBV7-3 to TRBJ2-1; TRBD2 matches 7 bases. This CDR3 has 14 amino acids. With 5 bases clipped from V and 3 bases from J, the junction kept 4 bases outside the gene matches. Germline CDR1 reads SGHTA; CDR2 reads FQGTGA. The CDR3 bases are TGTGCCAGCAGCCCACAGCGGGGCTACAATGAGCAGTTCTTC. Protein product: CASSPQRGYNEQFF.

This clone appeared a single time. The V call is TRBV19, the J call TRBJ1-3, with D perhaps matching TRBD1 (6 bases). This CDR3 comprises 17 residues. Germline assignment: CDR1 LNHDA and CDR2 SQIVND (reference sequence). The V gene lost 9 bases and the J gene lost 0 bases, with 21 bases spanning the gap. The CDR3 nucleotides are TGTGCCAGGATCGACAGGTCTTGTAAGTTCTCTGGAAACACCATATATTTT. Amino acid sequence: CARIDRSCKFSGNTIYF.

This clone was detected a few times. V gene TRBV5-6 combines with J gene TRBJ2-7, with 8 positions matching TRBD2. The CDR3 consists of 17 residues. The V gene's germline CDR1 is SGHDT and CDR2 YYEEEE. J lost 3 bases, V lost 3 bases, and 14 bases had no gene match. CDR3 DNA: TGTGCCAGCAGCTCCGATCTCCCCCGGGAGGGCCACTACGAGCAGTACTTC. Translated, it gives CASSSDLPREGHYEQYF.

The chain uses TRBV5-1 and TRBJ2-5; 8 nucleotides match TRBD1. There are 15 residues in the CDR3. The V gene end was trimmed by 0 bases and the J gene end by 5 bases; junction bases not matched to a gene: 6. Germline V gives CDR1 SGHRS, CDR2 YFSETQ. Here the CDR3 reads CASSLVAGGGETQYF. CDR3 nucleotide sequence: TGCGCCAGCAGCTTGGTAGCAGGGGGCGGGGAGACCCAGTACTTC.

This clone has only a few counts. This sequence joins TRBV5-1 and TRBJ2-5; 10 bases are a match to TRBD1. CDR3 size: 14 residues. Germline loops: CDR1 SGHRS, CDR2 YFSETQ. Trimming removed 3 bases from V and 4 bases from J; junction bases left unmatched: 3. The CDR3 region is CASSWGQGRETQYF. The CDR3 region has the DNA TGCGCCAGCAGCTGGGGACAGGGGCGAGAGACCCAGTACTTC. The variable domain in full, completed from reference TRBV5-1 and TRBJ2-5, reads KAGVTQTPRYLIKTRGQQVTLSCSPISGHRSVSWYQQTPGQGLQFLFEYFSETQRNKGNFPGRFSGRQFSNSRSEMNVSTLELGDSALYLCASSWGQGRETQYFGPGTRLLVL.

This clone appeared a few times. This rearrangement joins TRBV19 to TRBJ1-2; possible D gene TRBD1, 6 bases. From germline, CDR1 is LNHDA and CDR2 SQIVND (reference sequence). The CDR3 is 15 residues long. Trimming cost V 5 bases and J 0 bases, with 13 bases left between them. The chain's CDR3 is CASSPTTGTNYGYTF. The CDR3 region has the DNA TGTGCCAGTAGTCCAACCACAGGGACTAACTATGGCTACACCTTC.

V is TRBV9 and J is TRBJ2-1; 7 positions agree with TRBD2. The length of the CDR3 is 12 residues. The J segment lost 16 bases and the V segment lost 4 bases, leaving 11 bases of the junction unmatched. Germline CDR1 reads SGDLS; CDR2 reads YYNGEE. The CDR3 region is CASSPLGRETFF. The CDR3, as DNA: TGTGCCAGCAGCCCTCTGGGGCGGGAGACATTCTTC.

The chain links TRBV6-5 to TRBJ1-1, with D possibly matching TRBD1 (5 bases). V was pared by 6 bases and J by 1 base, with 9 bases between. Germline CDR1 is MNHEY and CDR2 is SVGAGI. CDR3 length: 13 residues. This CDR3 reads CASSPGWNTEAFF. CDR3 DNA sequence: TGTGCCAGCAGCCCAGGGTGGAACACTGAAGCTTTCTTT.

The chain uses TRBV5-4 and TRBJ2-5; 9 bases map to TRBD2. The CDR3 consists of 19 residues. V trimming: 3 bases; J trimming: 0 bases; junction bases outside the gene matches: 15. Germline V CDR1 and CDR2: SGHNT, YYREEE (reference sequence). The CDR3 nucleotides read TGTGCCAGCAGCTACGATCTTATAGCGGGGGCGGTGGACCAAGAGACCCAGTACTTC. It specifies CASSYDLIAGAVDQETQYF.